The entry that follows covers one TCR beta chain sequence. This record comes from a study of patients and donors after allogeneic stem cell transplantation. A single record per CDR3 protein comes from TCRdb applying MiXCR to the RT-PCR reads. Of about a million distinct CDR3 sequences listed, more than 15% are singletons. Per germline, CDR1 MNHNS and CDR2 SASEGT. The CDR3 has 14 amino acids. Trimming removed 2 bases from V and 3 bases from J, with 11 bases in between. What was sequenced was blood, either unsorted or a sorted T cell fraction (not recorded which). This sequence joins TRBV6-1 and TRBJ2-7, with D unclear. The TCR originated in a human donor who was either an allogeneic HSCT recipient or a stem cell or donor lymphocyte infusion donor (not recorded which). It is not recorded whose cells these are; they may come from a transplant donor. The CDR3 loop is CASSEKGWVYEQYF. CDR3 nucleotide sequence: TGTGCCAGCAGTGAAAAAGGGTGGGTCTACGAGCAGTACTTC.